This T cell receptor (beta chain) was obtained from a study of Graves' ophthalmopathy and Graves' hyperthyroidism. Overall study findings and caveats: Among expanded thyroid clonotypes above 0.001 frequency, most also occurred in blood.

Note on this clonotype: Its antigen is currently unknown.

The authors amplified TCR beta CDR3 regions from RNA transcripts. Investigators did first-round RT-PCR with HTBI primers, then second-round multiplex PCR. TCRdb passed the multiplex PCR reads through MiXCR, listing each CDR3 protein once. The sample contains about 480,000 distinct CDR3 sequences, approximately 15% of which appear only once. This CDR3 is 16 amino acids long. Per the germline V gene, CDR1 is MDHEN and CDR2 is SYDVKM. V lost 3 bases, J lost 1 base, and 13 bases lay in between. Sequencing used blood. This TCR came from a woman between 25 and 40 years old with Graves' ophthalmopathy. This chain uses TRBV28 with TRBJ1-5; D not certain. The CDR3, as DNA: TGTGCCAGCAGTTTGAAGATGGCAGCCAGCAATCAGCCCCAGCATTTT. Its protein product is CASSLKMAASNQPQHF.